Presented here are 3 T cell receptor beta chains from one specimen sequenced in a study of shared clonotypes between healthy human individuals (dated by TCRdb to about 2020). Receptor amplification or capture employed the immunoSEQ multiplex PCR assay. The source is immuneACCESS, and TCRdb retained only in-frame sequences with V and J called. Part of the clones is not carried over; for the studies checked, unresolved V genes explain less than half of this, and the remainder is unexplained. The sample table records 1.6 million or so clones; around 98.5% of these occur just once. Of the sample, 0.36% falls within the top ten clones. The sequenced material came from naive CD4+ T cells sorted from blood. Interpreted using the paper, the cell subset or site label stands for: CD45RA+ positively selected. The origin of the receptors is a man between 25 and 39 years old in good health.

The CDR3 DNA sequence: TGTGCCACCAGCAGGGGACACATTCAGTACTTC. Translation: CATSRGHIQYF. V gene TRBV15 combines with J gene TRBJ2-4; D tentatively fits TRBD1 or TRBD2 (5 bases each). The CDR3 spans 11 residues. Germline CDR1 LNHNV, CDR2 YYDKDF (reference sequence). With 3 bases removed from V and 8 bases from J, the gap between germline ends came to 5 bases.

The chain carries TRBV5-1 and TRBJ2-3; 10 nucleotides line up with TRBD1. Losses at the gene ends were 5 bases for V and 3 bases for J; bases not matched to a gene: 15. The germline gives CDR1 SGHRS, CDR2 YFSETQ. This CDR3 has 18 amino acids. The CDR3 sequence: CASRDWSPRDRGTDTQYF. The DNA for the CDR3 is TGCGCCAGCAGGGATTGGTCCCCCCGGGACAGGGGAACAGATACGCAGTATTTT.

The chain's CDR3 is CASSRARDSSSYNEQFF. The CDR3 DNA follows: TGCGCCAGCAGCCGGGCCCGGGACTCGAGCTCCTACAATGAGCAGTTCTTC. The chain couples TRBV4-3 to TRBJ2-1, with a tentative D call TRBD2 (6 bases). The V and J ends lost 4 bases and 0 bases respectively, with 16 bases between them. In germline, CDR1 is LGHNA, CDR2 YSLEER. This CDR3 spans 17 amino acids.